This section outlines one T cell receptor beta chain sequence together with its context. Its matching antigen is unknown. The data were obtained in a study of PD-1 blockade in classical Hodgkin lymphoma. Germline V gives CDR1 ENHRY, CDR2 SYGVKD. The CDR3 has 14 amino acids. The V and J ends lost 5 bases and 6 bases, in that order; junction bases with no gene match: 6. General observations from the study: A reduction in baseline TCR diversity was reportedly seen in newly diagnosed patients relative to healthy donors. Those achieving complete response showed baseline diversity like newly diagnosed patients. Exclusion was applied to patients who started nivolumab under 1 year after ASCT. Still unresolved is the cause of the repertoire differences, which may be disease activity or prior therapy.

Described time point: cycle 4 day 1 (C4D1), after 5 to 7 weeks of nivolumab. Brentuximab vedotin exposure varied among the patients, all of whom had relapsed after autologous stem cell transplantation. Profiling relied on immunoSEQ multiplex PCR, and the TCRdb table lists in-frame clones only, not all of them. Seen here are almost 95,000 clones, approximately 86% observed once, and the top ten hold approximately 15%. Sequences were derived from peripheral blood mononuclear cells (PBMCs), sampled before the fourth cycle of nivolumab. The sequence came from a human donor with classical Hodgkin lymphoma. The chain employs TRBV10-3 and TRBJ1-1; 10 bases align to TRBD1. As DNA, the CDR3 is TGTGCCATCAGTAACCGACAGGGGGCTTCTGAAGCTTTCTTT. This encodes CAISNRQGASEAFF.